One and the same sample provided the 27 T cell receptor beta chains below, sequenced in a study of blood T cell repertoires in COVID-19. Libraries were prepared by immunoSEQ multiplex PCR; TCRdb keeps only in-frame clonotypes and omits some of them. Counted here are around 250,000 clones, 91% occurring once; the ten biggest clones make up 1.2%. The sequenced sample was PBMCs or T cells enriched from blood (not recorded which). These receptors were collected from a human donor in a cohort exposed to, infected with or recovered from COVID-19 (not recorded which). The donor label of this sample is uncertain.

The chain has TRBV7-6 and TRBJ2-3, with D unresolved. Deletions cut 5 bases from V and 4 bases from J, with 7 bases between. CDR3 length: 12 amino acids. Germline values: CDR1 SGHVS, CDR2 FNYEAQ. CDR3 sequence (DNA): TGTGCCAGCAGCCCCCTCTCAGATACGCAGTATTTT. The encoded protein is CASSPLSDTQYF. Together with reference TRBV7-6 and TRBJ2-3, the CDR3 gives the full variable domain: GAGVSQSPRYKVTKRGQDVALRCDPISGHVSLYWYRQALGQGPEFLTYFNYEAQQDKSGLPNDRFSAERPEGSISTLTIQRTEQRDSAMYRCASSPLSDTQYFGPGTRLTVL.

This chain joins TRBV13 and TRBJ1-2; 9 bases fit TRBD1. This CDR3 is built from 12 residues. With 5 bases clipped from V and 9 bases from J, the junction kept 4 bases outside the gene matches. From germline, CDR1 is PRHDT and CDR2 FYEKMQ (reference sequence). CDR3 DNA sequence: TGTGCCAGCAGCCTTGACAGGGGGAGCTACACCTTC. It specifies CASSLDRGSYTF.

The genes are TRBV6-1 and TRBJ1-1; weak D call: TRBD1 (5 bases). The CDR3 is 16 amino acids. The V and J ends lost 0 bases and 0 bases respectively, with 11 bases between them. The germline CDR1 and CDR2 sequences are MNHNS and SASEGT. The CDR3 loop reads CASSEAPGLMNTEAFF. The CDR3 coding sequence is TGTGCCAGCAGTGAAGCCCCGGGACTTATGAACACTGAAGCTTTCTTT.

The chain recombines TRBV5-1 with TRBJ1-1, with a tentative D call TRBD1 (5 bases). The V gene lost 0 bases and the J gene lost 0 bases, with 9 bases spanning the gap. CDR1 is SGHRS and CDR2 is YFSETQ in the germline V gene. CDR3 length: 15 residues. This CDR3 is CASSLVPGMNTEAFF. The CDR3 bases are TGCGCCAGCAGCTTGGTACCAGGGATGAACACTGAAGCTTTCTTT.

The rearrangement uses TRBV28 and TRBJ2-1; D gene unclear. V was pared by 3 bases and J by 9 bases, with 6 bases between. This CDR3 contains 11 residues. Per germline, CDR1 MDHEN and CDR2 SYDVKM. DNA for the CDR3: TGTGCCAGCAGTTTGGGCGTTGAGCAGTTCTTC. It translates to CASSLGVEQFF.

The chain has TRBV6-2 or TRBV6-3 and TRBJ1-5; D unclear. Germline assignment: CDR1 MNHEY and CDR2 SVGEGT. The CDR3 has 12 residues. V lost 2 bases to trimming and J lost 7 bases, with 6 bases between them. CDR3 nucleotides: TGTGCCAGCAGTTACGGAGGCCAGCCCCAGCATTTT. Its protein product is CASSYGGQPQHF.

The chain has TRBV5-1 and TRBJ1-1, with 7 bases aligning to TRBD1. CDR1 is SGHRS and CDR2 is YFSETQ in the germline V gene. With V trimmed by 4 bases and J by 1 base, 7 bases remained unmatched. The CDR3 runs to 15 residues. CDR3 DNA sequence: TGCGCCAGCAGCCGTATCGGACAGGAGAACACTGAAGCTTTCTTT. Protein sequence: CASSRIGQENTEAFF.

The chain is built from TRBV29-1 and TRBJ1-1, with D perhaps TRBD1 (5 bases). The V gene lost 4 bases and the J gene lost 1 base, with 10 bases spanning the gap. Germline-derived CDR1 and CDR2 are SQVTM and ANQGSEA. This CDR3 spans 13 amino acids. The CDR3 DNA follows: TGCAGCGTTGGGGCGGGGCCGAACACTGAAGCTTTCTTT. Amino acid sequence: CSVGAGPNTEAFF.

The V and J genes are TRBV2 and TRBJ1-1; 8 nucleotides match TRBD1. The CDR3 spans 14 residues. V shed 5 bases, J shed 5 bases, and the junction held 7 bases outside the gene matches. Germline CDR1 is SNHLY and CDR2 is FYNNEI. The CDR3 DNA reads TGTGCCAGCAGTCTCCGACAGGGGTGGACTGAAGCTTTCTTT. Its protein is CASSLRQGWTEAFF.

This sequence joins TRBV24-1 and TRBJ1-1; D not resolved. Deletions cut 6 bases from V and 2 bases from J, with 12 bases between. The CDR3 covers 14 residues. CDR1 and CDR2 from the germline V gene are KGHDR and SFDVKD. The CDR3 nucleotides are TGTGCCACCAGTCAATCCCCAGATAACACTGAAGCTTTCTTT. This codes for CATSQSPDNTEAFF.

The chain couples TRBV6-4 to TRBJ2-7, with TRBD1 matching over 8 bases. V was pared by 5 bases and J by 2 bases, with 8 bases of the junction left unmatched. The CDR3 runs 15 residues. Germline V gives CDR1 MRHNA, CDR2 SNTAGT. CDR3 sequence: CASSKETGVPYEQYF. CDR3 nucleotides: TGTGCCAGCAGTAAAGAGACAGGGGTTCCCTACGAGCAGTACTTC.

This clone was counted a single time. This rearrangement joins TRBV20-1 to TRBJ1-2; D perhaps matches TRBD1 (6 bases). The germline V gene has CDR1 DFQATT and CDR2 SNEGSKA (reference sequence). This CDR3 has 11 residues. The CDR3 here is CSPGQIYGYTF. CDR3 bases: TGCAGCCCCGGACAGATCTATGGCTACACCTTC.

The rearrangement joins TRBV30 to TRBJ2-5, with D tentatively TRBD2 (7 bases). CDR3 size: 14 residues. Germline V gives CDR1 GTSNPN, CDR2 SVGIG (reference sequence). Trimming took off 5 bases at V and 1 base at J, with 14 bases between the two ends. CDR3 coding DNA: TGTGCCTGGGGGATCGGGGGGCCCCAAGAGACCCAGTACTTC. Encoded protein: CAWGIGGPQETQYF.

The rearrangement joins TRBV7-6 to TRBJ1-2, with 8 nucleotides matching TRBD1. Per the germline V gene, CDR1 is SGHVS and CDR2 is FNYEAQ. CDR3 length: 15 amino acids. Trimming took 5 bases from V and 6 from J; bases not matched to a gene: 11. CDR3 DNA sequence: TGTGCCAGCAGCCTGTCTGACAGGGGAAGCGATGGCTACACCTTC. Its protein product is CASSLSDRGSDGYTF.

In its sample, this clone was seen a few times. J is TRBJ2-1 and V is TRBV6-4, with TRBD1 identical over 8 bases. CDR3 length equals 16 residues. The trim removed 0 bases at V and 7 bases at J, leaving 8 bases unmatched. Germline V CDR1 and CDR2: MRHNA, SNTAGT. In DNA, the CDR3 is TGTGCCAGCAGTGACTCGGCAGGGGGCTCGGGGAATGAGCAGTTCTTC. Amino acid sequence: CASSDSAGGSGNEQFF.

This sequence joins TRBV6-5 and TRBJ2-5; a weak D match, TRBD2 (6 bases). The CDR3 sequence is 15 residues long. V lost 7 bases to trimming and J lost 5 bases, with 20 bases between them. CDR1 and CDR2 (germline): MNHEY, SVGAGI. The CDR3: CASNLSGTSRETQYF. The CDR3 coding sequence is TGTGCCAGCAACCTTTCCGGGACTTCCCGTGAGACCCAGTACTTC.

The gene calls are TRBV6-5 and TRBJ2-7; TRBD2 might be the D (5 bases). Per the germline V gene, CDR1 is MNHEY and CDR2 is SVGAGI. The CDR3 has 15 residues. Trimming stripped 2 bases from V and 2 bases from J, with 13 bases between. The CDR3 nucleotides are TGTGCCAGCAGTTACGGGGAGACGGGGACCTACGAGCAGTACTTC. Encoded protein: CASSYGETGTYEQYF.

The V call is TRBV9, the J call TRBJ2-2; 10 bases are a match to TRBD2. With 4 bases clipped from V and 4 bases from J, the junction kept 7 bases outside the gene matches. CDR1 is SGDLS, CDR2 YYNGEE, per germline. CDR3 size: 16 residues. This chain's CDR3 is CASSTRTSGSTGELFF. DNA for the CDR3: TGTGCCAGCAGCACACGGACTAGCGGATCCACCGGGGAGCTGTTTTTT.

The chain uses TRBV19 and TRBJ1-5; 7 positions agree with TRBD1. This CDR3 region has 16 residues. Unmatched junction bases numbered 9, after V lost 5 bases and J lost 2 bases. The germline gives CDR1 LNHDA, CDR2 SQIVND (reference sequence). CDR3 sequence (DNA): TGTGCCAGTAGTTCCTCCAGGGGGTATGGCAATCAGCCCCAGCATTTT. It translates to CASSSSRGYGNQPQHF.

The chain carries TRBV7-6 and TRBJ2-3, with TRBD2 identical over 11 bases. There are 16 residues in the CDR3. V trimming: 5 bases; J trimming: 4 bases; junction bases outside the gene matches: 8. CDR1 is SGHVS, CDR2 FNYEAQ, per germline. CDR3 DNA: TGTGCCAGCAGCCTGGGACTAGCGGCGCTCCCAGATACGCAGTATTTT. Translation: CASSLGLAALPDTQYF.

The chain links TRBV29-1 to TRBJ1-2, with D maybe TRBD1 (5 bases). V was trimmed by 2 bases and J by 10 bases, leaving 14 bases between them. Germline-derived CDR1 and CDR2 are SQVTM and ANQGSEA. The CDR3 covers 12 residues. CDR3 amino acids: CSVESQGSPYTF. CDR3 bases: TGCAGCGTTGAAAGTCAGGGCTCCCCCTACACCTTC.

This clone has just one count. This CDR3 reads CASGSIVSIRDRAYNEQFF. CDR3 nucleotides: TGTGCTAGTGGCTCCATAGTGTCCATTAGGGACAGAGCTTACAATGAGCAGTTCTTC. This chain uses TRBV12-5 with TRBJ2-1; 7 nucleotides agree with TRBD1. The germline CDR1 and CDR2 sequences are LGHNT and FRNRAP. This CDR3 spans 19 amino acids. After removal of 6 bases from V and 4 bases from J, the junction contained 21 bases not matched to a gene.

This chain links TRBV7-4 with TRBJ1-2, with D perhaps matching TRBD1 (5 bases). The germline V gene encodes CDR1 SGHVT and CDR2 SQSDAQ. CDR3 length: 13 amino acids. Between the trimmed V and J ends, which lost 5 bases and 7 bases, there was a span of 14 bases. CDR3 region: CASSIREVAGYTF. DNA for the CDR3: TGTGCCAGCAGCATCAGGGAAGTGGCTGGCTACACCTTC.

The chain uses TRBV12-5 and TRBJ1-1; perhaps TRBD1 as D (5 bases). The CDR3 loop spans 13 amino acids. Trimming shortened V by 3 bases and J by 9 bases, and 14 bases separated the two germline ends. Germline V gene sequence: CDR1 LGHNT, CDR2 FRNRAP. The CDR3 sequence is CASGFAQVGKAFF. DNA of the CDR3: TGTGCTAGTGGTTTTGCACAGGTTGGCAAAGCTTTCTTT.

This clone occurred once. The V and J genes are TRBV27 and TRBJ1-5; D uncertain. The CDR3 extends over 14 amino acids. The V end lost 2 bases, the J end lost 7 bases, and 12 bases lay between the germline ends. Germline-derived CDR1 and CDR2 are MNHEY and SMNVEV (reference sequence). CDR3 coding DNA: TGTGCCAGCAGTTTAGGTGAGGGCCTGCAGCCCCAGCATTTT. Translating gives CASSLGEGLQPQHF.

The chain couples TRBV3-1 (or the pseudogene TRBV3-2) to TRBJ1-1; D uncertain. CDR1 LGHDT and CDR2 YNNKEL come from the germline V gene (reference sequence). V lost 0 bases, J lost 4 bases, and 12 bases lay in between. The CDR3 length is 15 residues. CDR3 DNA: TGTGCCAGCAGCCAAGAGAAGGGCGGGCTCACTGAAGCTTTCTTT. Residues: CASSQEKGGLTEAFF.

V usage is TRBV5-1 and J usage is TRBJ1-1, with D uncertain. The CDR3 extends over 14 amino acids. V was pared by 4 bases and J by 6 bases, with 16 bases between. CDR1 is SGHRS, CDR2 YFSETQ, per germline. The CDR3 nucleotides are TGCGCCAGCAGCCCTACACTAGGTAGGCCTGAAGCTTTCTTT. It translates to CASSPTLGRPEAFF.